The 24 T cell receptor beta chains in this list originate from one sample, sequenced in a study of identical twins. MiXCR, run by TCRdb on the 5' RACE reads, gives a single entry per CDR3 protein. The sample comprises 250,000 or so distinct CDR3 sequences, about 8.5% of which are singletons, and about 3% rests with the top ten. This sample was also put to use in a study of yellow fever vaccine responses in identical twins.

Sequencing was carried out using CD8+ T cells sorted from blood. All receptors come from a young woman in good health.

The rearrangement links TRBV27 to TRBJ2-2; 8 nucleotides agree with TRBD1. V was clipped by 5 bases and J by 3 bases; unmatched bases: 2. CDR3 length: 14 amino acids. Germline CDR1 is MNHEY and CDR2 is SMNVEV (reference sequence). The DNA for the CDR3 is TGTGCCAGCAGTGGGACAGGTTACACCGGGGAGCTGTTTTTT. Its translation: CASSGTGYTGELFF.

A few counts support this clonotype. This chain connects TRBV5-4 to TRBJ1-1; no reliable D call. The CDR3 has 16 residues. Trimming stripped 6 bases from V and 0 bases from J, with 18 bases between. Germline V lookup: CDR1 SGHNT, CDR2 YYREEE (reference sequence). CDR3 residues: CASTGGGMTMNTEAFF. In nucleotides, the CDR3 is TGTGCCAGCACTGGTGGCGGAATGACAATGAACACTGAAGCTTTCTTT.

This clonotype was recorded only once. The chain recombines TRBV5-6 with TRBJ2-3; 7 nucleotides match TRBD2. Losses at the gene ends were 9 bases for V and 5 bases for J; bases not matched to a gene: 12. The CDR3 has 14 residues. Germline V gene data show CDR1 as SGHDT and CDR2 as YYEEEE. The CDR3 DNA reads as TGTGCCATGGGCTCCGGGGGGTCAGGAGATACGCAGTATTTT. The encoded protein is CAMGSGGSGDTQYF.

This clonotype was observed at least ten times. The V call is TRBV12-3 or TRBV12-4, the J call TRBJ2-3, with 13 nucleotides matching TRBD2. There are 14 residues in the CDR3. The ends lost 5 bases at V and 5 bases at J; junction bases unmatched: 1. The CDR3 region is CASSGLAGEDTQYF. The CDR3 DNA sequence: TGTGCCAGCAGTGGACTAGCGGGGGAAGATACGCAGTATTTT.

The V gene is TRBV15, the J gene TRBJ2-2; 9 nucleotides align to TRBD1. CDR1 is LNHNV, CDR2 YYDKDF, per germline (reference sequence). The trim removed 0 bases at V and 3 bases at J, leaving 11 bases unmatched. The CDR3 spans 19 residues. CDR3 loop: CATSRDGVTGQGDTGELFF. The CDR3 DNA sequence: TGTGCCACCAGCAGAGATGGGGTAACGGGACAGGGAGACACCGGGGAGCTGTTTTTT.

V gene TRBV21-1 combines with J gene TRBJ2-2; TRBD1, the table's D call, lacks a check against the DNA. TRBV21-1 is a pseudogene segment. This CDR3 region has 23 residues. The CDR3 here is CASSIFILGMQGGTGGNTGELFF. The CDR3 DNA is TGTGCCAGCAGCATTTTTATCCTTGGGATGCAGGGGGGAACAGGCGGGAACACCGGGGAGCTGTTTTTT.

The rearrangement uses TRBV7-8 and TRBJ2-3, with 8 bases lining up with TRBD2. The CDR3 is made up of 16 amino acids. J gave up 6 bases and V 0 bases, and 8 bases lay outside the gene matches. Looked up from germline, CDR1 is SGHVS and CDR2 is FQNEAQ. CDR3 bases: TGTGCCAGCAGCTTAGCATTGGGACTAGACCGGGATACGCAGTATTTT. Translation gives CASSLALGLDRDTQYF.

V usage is TRBV30 and J usage is TRBJ1-2; D might be TRBD1 (5 bases). Germline V lookup: CDR1 GTSNPN, CDR2 SVGIG (reference sequence). The CDR3 loop spans 15 amino acids. The ends were cut back, 4 bases at V and 1 base at J, with 16 bases in the middle. CDR3 residues: CAWTQGGVFNYGYTF. CDR3 coding DNA: TGTGCCTGGACCCAGGGAGGGGTATTTAACTATGGCTACACCTTC.

This clonotype has a handful of counts. The chain employs TRBV4-1 and TRBJ2-3; TRBD2 matches 11 bases. The CDR3 loop spans 18 amino acids. The V and J ends lost 3 bases and 0 bases, in that order; junction bases with no gene match: 8. CDR1 and CDR2 from the germline V gene are MGHRA and YSYEKL. CDR3 sequence reads: CASSHPSTSGTSTDTQYF. The CDR3 bases are TGCGCCAGCAGCCATCCCTCGACTAGCGGGACTAGCACAGATACGCAGTATTTT.

This clonotype came up a few times. The chain uses TRBV9 and TRBJ1-1; a weak D match, TRBD1 (5 bases). This CDR3 spans 13 amino acids. Germline lookup yields CDR1 SGDLS and CDR2 YYNGEE. V was cut by 3 bases and J by 5 bases, with 11 bases left in between. Here the CDR3 reads CASSAWGGTEAFF. CDR3 nucleotide sequence: TGTGCCAGCAGCGCCTGGGGGGGTACTGAAGCTTTCTTT. The whole variable domain, remainder taken from reference TRBV9 and TRBJ1-1, is DSGVTQTPKHLITATGQRVTLRCSPRSGDLSVYWYQQSLDQGLQFLIQYYNGEERAKGNILERFSAQQFPDLHSELNLSSLELGDSALYFCASSAWGGTEAFFGQGTRLTVV.

The chain joins TRBV6-1 to TRBJ2-3, with no clear D. CDR1 is MNHNS, CDR2 SASEGT, per germline. CDR3 length equals 14 residues. Between the trimmed V and J ends, which lost 0 bases and 3 bases, there was a span of 7 bases. The CDR3 DNA sequence: TGTGCCAGCAGTGAAGCTAGCCTAACAGATACGCAGTATTTT. Its translation: CASSEASLTDTQYF.

This clonotype has at least ten counts. The genes are TRBV7-9 and TRBJ2-5, with D tentatively TRBD2 (6 bases). V dropped 6 bases and J dropped 5 bases, with 25 bases sitting between them. The CDR3 is 17 amino acids. CDR1 and CDR2 (germline): SEHNR, FQNEAQ (reference sequence). CDR3: CASSSGRRADPWETQYF. The CDR3 nucleotides are TGTGCCAGCAGTTCCGGCCGGAGGGCTGATCCTTGGGAGACCCAGTACTTC. The full variable domain, with the rest looked up from reference TRBV7-9 and TRBJ2-5, is DTGVSQNPRHKITKRGQNVTFRCDPISEHNRLYWYRQTLGQGPEFLTYFQNEAQLEKSRLLSDRFSAERPKGSFSTLEIQRTEQGDSAMYLCASSSGRRADPWETQYFGPGTRLLVL.

This clonotype has only a few counts. This CDR3 is CASSLRTSGPDTQYF. The CDR3 DNA is TGTGCCAGCAGCTTACGGACTAGCGGGCCTGATACGCAGTATTTT. This rearrangement joins TRBV7-2 to TRBJ2-3; TRBD2 aligns across 11 bases. V was clipped by 2 bases and J by 6 bases; unmatched bases: 4. The length of the CDR3 is 15 residues. Germline assignment: CDR1 SGHTA and CDR2 FQGNSA.

This clonotype was seen ten or more times. The V and J genes are TRBV29-1 and TRBJ2-5, with TRBD2 identical over 7 bases. This CDR3 has 13 amino acids. V shed 4 bases and J 3 bases; nucleotides not matched to a gene: 5. The germline V gene encodes CDR1 SQVTM and CDR2 ANQGSEA. In DNA form, the CDR3 reads TGCAGCGTTGTAGGTCTAGCGGAAGAGACCCAGTACTTC. Translated: CSVVGLAEETQYF.

This clonotype was found many times. The chain uses TRBV29-1 and TRBJ2-5; 7 bases agree with TRBD2. The germline V gene encodes CDR1 SQVTM and CDR2 ANQGSEA. The CDR3 runs 15 residues. J was trimmed by 0 bases and V by 5 bases; bases with no gene match: 9. CDR3 residues: CSVSFAGDYQETQYF. CDR3 nucleotides: TGCAGCGTTTCTTTCGCGGGAGACTACCAAGAGACCCAGTACTTC.

This clonotype has more than one count but fewer than ten. The chain is built from TRBV6-4 and TRBJ2-2; D may be TRBD2 (6 bases). Deletions cut 2 bases from V and 4 bases from J, with 8 bases between. This CDR3 comprises 14 residues. Germline V CDR1 and CDR2: MRHNA, SNTAGT. The CDR3 DNA sequence: TGTGCCAGCAGTGACGGGGGGAGCACCGGGGAGCTGTTTTTT. It codes for CASSDGGSTGELFF.

The V gene is TRBV7-9, the J gene TRBJ2-1; the D is unclear. The germline V gene has CDR1 SEHNR and CDR2 FQNEAQ (reference sequence). This CDR3 contains 15 residues. V shed 4 bases and J shed 5 bases, with 15 bases lying between them. The CDR3 reads CASSYPGWSHNEQFF. In DNA, the CDR3 is TGTGCCAGCAGCTATCCCGGTTGGAGTCACAATGAGCAGTTCTTC.

In its sample, this clonotype was seen a few times. The rearrangement links TRBV7-3 to TRBJ2-1, with TRBD2 matching 15 bases. V lost 1 base and J lost 4; bases outside the gene matches: 11. Per the germline V gene, CDR1 is SGHTA and CDR2 is FQGTGA. The CDR3 consists of 20 residues. The CDR3 DNA reads TGTGCCAGCAGCTTAAACCCCAATGGACTAGCGGGGGGGTATTACAATGAGCAGTTCTTC. It translates to CASSLNPNGLAGGYYNEQFF. Drawing the rest from reference TRBV7-3 and TRBJ2-1, the complete variable domain is GAGVSQTPSNKVTEKGKYVELRCDPISGHTALYWYRQSLGQGPEFLIYFQGTGAADDSGLPNDRFFAVRPEGSVSTLKIQRTERGDSAVYLCASSLNPNGLAGGYYNEQFFGPGTRLTVL.

V is TRBV6-1 and J is TRBJ2-1; 7 bases are shared with TRBD1. The germline V gene has CDR1 MNHNS and CDR2 SASEGT. V shed 3 bases and J 5 bases; nucleotides not matched to a gene: 13. The CDR3 runs to 17 residues. CDR3 bases: TGTGCCAGCAGTGAGAGGGGACAGAAAATCATAAACAATGAGCAGTTCTTC. Translated: CASSERGQKIINNEQFF.

This clonotype showed up just a few times. CDR3 nucleotide sequence: TGTGCCAGCAGCTTGGGTGCCAGGGGGTCCTCCTACGAGCAGTACTTC. This translates into CASSLGARGSSYEQYF. This chain joins TRBV5-8 and TRBJ2-7; 7 positions agree with TRBD1. Trimming removed 0 bases from V and 0 bases from J; junction bases left unmatched: 6. The CDR3 is 16 residues long. Germline values: CDR1 SGHTS, CDR2 YDEGEE.

This clonotype has a handful of counts. The chain is built from TRBV27 and TRBJ2-7; D uncertain. The CDR3 extends over 14 amino acids. V was shortened by 3 bases and J by 4 bases, with 13 bases between the two germline ends. The germline gives CDR1 MNHEY, CDR2 SMNVEV (reference sequence). The CDR3 spells CASSFAGFPYEQYF. CDR3 sequence (DNA): TGTGCCAGCAGTTTTGCCGGGTTCCCTTACGAGCAGTACTTC.

The chain recombines TRBV20-1 with TRBJ2-1; 8 nucleotides line up with TRBD2. Germline V CDR1 and CDR2: DFQATT, SNEGSKA (reference sequence). The CDR3 covers 15 residues. V trimming: 0 bases; J trimming: 8 bases; junction bases outside the gene matches: 9. CDR3 bases: TGCAGTGCTAGAGAAGTAGCGGGGCCCTCGGATGAGCAGTTCTTC. Its translation is CSAREVAGPSDEQFF.

Details on this clonotype: An end of the junction differs from the germline gene, which may be a read error. The chain combines TRBV6-1 with TRBJ2-1; no definite D call. The CDR3 length is 14 residues. Germline-derived CDR1 and CDR2 are MNHNS and SASEGT. CDR3 in amino acids: CAGSERAAYNEQFF. CDR3 nucleotides: TGTGCCGGCAGTGAAAGGGCCGCATACAATGAGCAGTTCTTC.

The chain couples TRBV7-9 to TRBJ2-7; 8 bases fit TRBD1. Germline V gene data show CDR1 as SEHNR and CDR2 as FQNEAQ (reference sequence). V gave up 5 bases and J gave up 2 bases; unmatched junction bases: 5. The CDR3 has 14 amino acids. In DNA, the CDR3 is TGTGCCAGCAGCCCTGGACAGGGCCCCTACGAGCAGTACTTC. Its protein is CASSPGQGPYEQYF.